Included here is one TCR beta chain sequence, with context. V lost 0 bases to trimming and J lost 4 bases, with 13 bases between them. CDR3 length: 16 amino acids. The germline V gene has CDR1 SGHRS and CDR2 YFSETQ. The data were produced by immunoSEQ multiplex PCR, yet TCRdb's version contains in-frame clones alone and is incomplete. The sample shows around 180,000 clones, around 88% of them seen only once. The sample comes from a study of cytomegalovirus exposure and HLA in healthy donors. The TCR originated in a woman aged 18-30 years in good health and CMV-seronegative. Sequencing was performed on PBMCs. The gene calls are TRBV5-1 and TRBJ1-4; the D gene is possibly TRBD1 (5 bases). The CDR3 nucleotides are TGCGCCAGCAGCTTGGGACCGGGGGGTCGTAATGAAAAACTGTTTTTT. This codes for CASSLGPGGRNEKLFF.